The source of this T cell receptor beta chain is a study of T-cell reconstitution after alpha-beta-depleted transplantation in children (dated by TCRdb to 2016 to 2018). Regarding the study in general: The study quantitatively tracked T-cell immune reconstitution after TCRalphabeta/CD19-depleted allogeneic hematopoietic cell transplantation in children using TCR repertoire profiling. The paper as a whole reports these results and caveats: The apparently early alphabetaT-cell count recovery about two months after transplant was reportedly dependent on only several hundred rapidly expanded clones derived from non-depleted graft cells. In some patients, the high TCRbeta diversity seen at day 60 was put down to recipient T cells and intrathymic progenitors that had survived conditioning. Hyperexpanded clone frequencies declined over subsequent months; after one year, T-cell counts and TCRbeta diversity were mostly attributed to newly produced T cells.

The treatment or condition label for this specimen denotes: allogeneic hematopoietic cell transplantation with graft depleted of TCRalphabeta T cells and CD19 B cells. TCRalphabeta/CD19-depleted allogeneic hematopoietic cell grafts were given to the transplant recipients, all of whom were children. The CDR3 starts with the cysteine, ends with the phenylalanine, and has 14 residues. Only the CDR3 part of the read is kept: 42 bases, read in frame from the first base. Preparation of the library involved PCR. The sequencing machine was an Illumina HiSeq 2500. To normalize quantification of the TCRbeta repertoire, the TCR libraries were built with molecular barcoding that relied on unique molecular identifiers. TCRdb applied fastp at Q25 and MiXCR to the public reads, then kept only in-frame beta chains. Identical CDR3 proteins give one entry, which carries the most common genes and DNA. Across this sample there are hundreds of thousands of distinct CDR3 sequences, with 13% seen only once. The ten largest account for 0.79% of the sample.

As regards this clonotype: It has no known antigen specificity. No much larger clone is present one base from it, and per-base qualities are unavailable.

The receptor was derived from a girl aged 2-9 years with congenital amegakaryocytic thrombocytopenia, due to receive a stem cell transplant. Sample: PBMCs, taken before TCRalphabeta/CD19-depleted stem cell transplant. The sequence is built from TRBV21-1 and TRBJ2-3. TRBV21-1 is a listed pseudogene. Here is the DNA: TGTGCCAGCAGCAAACCCCCTAGCACAGATACGCAGTATTTT. This encodes CASSKPPSTDTQYF.